This T cell receptor (beta chain) originates from a study of T cells in women clearing cervical HPV infection. Study in general: Controls were women whose single incident HPV16 infection cleared within 12 months without precancer or cancer. Case blood was drawn when the lesion was first found; control blood after infection became undetectable.

TCR beta CDR3 amplified by multiplex PCR from approximately 1,100 ng genomic DNA. The data were produced by immunoSEQ multiplex PCR, yet TCRdb's version contains in-frame clones alone and is incomplete. The repertoire table contains over 15,000 clones. V was trimmed by 0 bases and J by 4 bases, leaving 6 bases between them. Germline CDR1 reads SGHKS; CDR2 reads YYEKEE (reference sequence). This CDR3 spans 13 amino acids. About this clone itself: The read comes to an end 3 residues before the CDR3 does, leaving the germline J gene to fill in the end.

V and J are TRBV5-5 and TRBJ2-3; D may be TRBD1 (6 bases). Source material: blood buffy coat. The sequence derives from a woman between 18 and 70 years old with a cervical HPV16 infection that either progressed to CIN3+ or cleared (not recorded which). The chain's CDR3 is CASSLGGPDTQYF. CDR3 DNA (partial): TGTGCCAGCAGCTTGGGGGGGCCAGATACG.